Listed below are T cell receptor beta chains from one sample, sequenced in a study of control samples from healthy donors and cancer patients. Method: immunoSEQ multiplex PCR; TCRdb's copy keeps in-frame clones and lacks some. This table has roughly 27,000 clones, approximately 91% appearing once. The sequencing sample was made of PBMCs. Every receptor here comes from a man between 50 and 59 years old with lung cancer. The CDR3 runs from the conserved cysteine through the conserved F or W. The D gene is left open where the match is weak. Clone size is shown for a subset of rows, as once, few, many or a class of expanded clone.

cdr3_aa cdr3_nt clone_size j_call d_call v_call
CASSSRVIGPGANVLTF TGTGCCAGCAGTTCCAGGGTAATCGGTCCTGGGGCCAACGTCCTGACTTTC - TRBJ2-6 - TRBV27
CASSRTSGGSDAGELFF TGTGCCAGTAGTAGGACTAGCGGGGGGTCCGACGCCGGGGAGCTGTTTTTT - TRBJ2-2 TRBD2 TRBV19
CASSYRGTQYF TGTGCCAGCAGTTACAGGGGTACGCAGTATTTT - TRBJ2-3 - TRBV6-5
CASIERNNSPLHF TGCGCCAGCATCGAAAGGAATAATTCACCCCTCCACTTT - TRBJ1-6 - TRBV10-2
CASSERDRGHYEQYF TGTGCCAGCAGCGAGAGGGACAGGGGGCACTACGAGCAGTACTTC - TRBJ2-7 TRBD1 TRBV9
CASSDRDSDNSPLHF TGCGCCAGCTCGGACAGGGATTCCGATAATTCACCCCTCCACTTT - TRBJ1-6 TRBD1 TRBV5-1
CASSKIGGNTGELFF TGTGCCAGTAGTAAGATCGGGGGGAACACCGGGGAGCTGTTTTTT few TRBJ2-2 - TRBV19
CASSTDQAWEGEQYF TGTGCCAGCAGTACCGACCAGGCCTGGGAGGGCGAGCAGTACTTC - TRBJ2-7 TRBD2 TRBV6-5
CASSLSLDRNTEAFF TGTGCCAGCTCACTAAGTTTGGACAGGAACACTGAAGCTTTCTTT - TRBJ1-1 - TRBV18
CASSLIEGGTYYGYTF TGTGCCAGCAGCTTAATTGAGGGCGGAACCTACTATGGCTACACCTTC - TRBJ1-2 - TRBV7-9
CASSFLGGVGEQFF TGTGCCAGCAGTTTCCTGGGGGGGGTGGGCGAGCAGTTCTTC - TRBJ2-1 TRBD2 TRBV27
CASSAKYGNEQFF TGTGCCAGCAGCGCAAAGTACGGGAATGAGCAGTTCTTC - TRBJ2-1 - TRBV21-1
CASSFTGTDTQYF TGTGCCAGCAGCTTCACAGGCACAGATACGCAGTATTTT once TRBJ2-3 - TRBV5-4
CASSLITRRGTDTQYF TGCGCCAGCAGCTTGATAACCCGGCGTGGCACAGATACGCAGTATTTT - TRBJ2-3 - TRBV5-1
CASSYWVTGSTEAFF TGTGCCAGCAGTTACTGGGTGACTGGGAGCACTGAAGCTTTCTTT once TRBJ1-1 - TRBV6-2/TRBV6-3
CASNSGGEAKNIQYF TGTGCCAGCAATAGCGGGGGGGAAGCCAAAAACATTCAGTACTTC few TRBJ2-4 TRBD2 TRBV6-5
CASSRQPGVAYNEQFF TGTGCCAGCAGCCGACAACCAGGGGTTGCCTACAATGAGCAGTTCTTC - TRBJ2-1 - TRBV3-1/TRBV3-2
CASSSGQGEGEKLFF TGTGCCAGCAGTTCCGGACAGGGGGAGGGGGAAAAACTGTTTTTT - TRBJ1-4 TRBD1 TRBV6-6
CASSPGGSDGYTF TGTGCCAGCAGTCCGGGGGGTTCGGATGGCTACACCTTC - TRBJ1-2 - TRBV7-2
CASAEGHGRAYEQYF TGTGCCAGCGCCGAGGGACACGGACGAGCCTACGAGCAGTACTTC - TRBJ2-7 - TRBV6-5
CASSEFSGGATDTQYF TGCGCCAGCAGTGAGTTTAGCGGGGGGGCCACAGATACGCAGTATTTT - TRBJ2-3 TRBD2 TRBV10-1
CATASGGAEIVTQYF TGTGCCACCGCCTCGGGGGGGGCAGAAATCGTGACCCAGTACTTC - TRBJ2-5 TRBD2 TRBV6-5
CASSQGTDDNEKLFF TGCGCCAGCAGCCAAGGGACAGACGATAATGAAAAACTGTTTTTT - TRBJ1-4 TRBD1 TRBV5-1
CASSSTTGEVSQETQYF TGCGCCAGCAGCTCTACCACAGGGGAGGTGAGCCAAGAGACCCAGTACTTC once TRBJ2-5 - TRBV5-1
CASSPGHVSYEQYF TGTGCCAGCAGCCCGGGACACGTCTCCTACGAGCAGTACTTC - TRBJ2-7 - TRBV6-2/TRBV6-3
CAWTTWTGDYEQYF TGTGCCTGGACCACTTGGACAGGGGACTACGAGCAGTACTTC once TRBJ2-7 TRBD1 TRBV30
CASSPGQGERYGYTF TGTGCCAGCAGTCCCGGACAGGGGGAACGGTATGGCTACACCTTC - TRBJ1-2 TRBD1 TRBV6-5
CASSVGGDGYEQYF TGTGCCAGCAGCGTAGGGGGGGACGGCTACGAGCAGTACTTC - TRBJ2-7 - TRBV9
CASSFRRAGKTTNEKLFF TGTGCCAGCAGCTTCCGCAGGGCAGGGAAAACAACTAATGAAAAACTGTTTTTT - TRBJ1-4 - TRBV11-2
CASSLGGTGNTIYF TGTGCCAGCAGCTTAGGGGGGACTGGAAACACCATATATTTT - TRBJ1-3 - TRBV7-9
CASSLPVSRRAGEQYF TGTGCCAGCAGTTTACCAGTATCCCGGAGGGCCGGCGAGCAGTACTTC - TRBJ2-7 - TRBV28
CASSQGRNNEKLFF TGTGCCAGCAGTCAAGGACGGAATAATGAAAAACTGTTTTTT few TRBJ1-4 - TRBV3-1/TRBV3-2
CASSQIGGPRGADTQYF TGCGCCAGCAGCCAAATCGGGGGGCCGCGTGGCGCAGATACGCAGTATTTT - TRBJ2-3 - TRBV4-3
CASSPGPSDTKHYNEQFF TGTGCCAGCAGTCCGGGCCCTAGCGACACCAAACACTACAATGAGCAGTTCTTC - TRBJ2-1 - TRBV6-2/TRBV6-3
CASTPPMGDPFYTF TGTGCCAGCACCCCACCGATGGGGGATCCGTTCTACACCTTC - TRBJ1-2 - TRBV6-5
CASSPPERGGEQYF TGTGCCAGCTCACCACCAGAGAGGGGGGGCGAGCAGTACTTC once TRBJ2-7 - TRBV18
CASSWGGSPNYGYTF TGTGCCAGCAGCTGGGGGGGGTCCCCAAACTATGGCTACACCTTC few TRBJ1-2 - TRBV7-2
CASSPTRGNTEAFF TGTGCCAGCTCACCTACCCGGGGGAACACTGAAGCTTTCTTT - TRBJ1-1 - TRBV18
CASSDEASGNTIYF TGTGCCAGCAGTGACGAGGCGTCGGGAAACACCATATATTTT once TRBJ1-3 - TRBV2